Below, 32 T cell receptor beta chains from the same sample are listed, as sequenced in a study of cytomegalovirus exposure and HLA in healthy donors. Assay: immunoSEQ multiplex PCR; the TCRdb copy retains only in-frame clones and omits some. Found here are some 60,000 clones, approximately 96% of them singletons; the top ten hold 4% to 5.5%. The sequenced sample consisted of PBMCs. These receptors all stem from a man between 18 and 29 years old in good health and CMV-seropositive.

The CDR3 spells CASSETGKIQETQYF. CDR3 DNA sequence: TGTGCCAGCAGTGAGACAGGGAAAATCCAAGAGACCCAGTACTTC. This rearrangement joins TRBV28 to TRBJ2-5; TRBD1 agrees at 7 bases. The V gene's germline CDR1 is MDHEN and CDR2 SYDVKM. After removal of 5 bases from V and 1 base from J, the junction contained 7 bases not matched to a gene. The CDR3 spans 15 residues.

The CDR3 loop reads CASSSPDRVGNQPQHF. The CDR3 coding sequence is TGTGCCAGCAGCTCACCGGACAGGGTCGGCAATCAGCCCCAGCATTTT. J is TRBJ1-5 and V is TRBV28, with 8 bases fitting TRBD1. The CDR3 contains 16 residues. V was pared by 6 bases and J by 2 bases, with 9 bases of the junction left unmatched. Per the germline V gene, CDR1 is MDHEN and CDR2 is SYDVKM.

The chain couples TRBV4-1 to TRBJ2-3; D is perhaps TRBD1 (6 bases). Trimming cost V 2 bases and J 0 bases, with 18 bases left between them. In germline, CDR1 is MGHRA, CDR2 YSYEKL. The CDR3 sequence is 18 residues long. The CDR3 coding sequence is TGCGCCAGCAGCCAATGGGCCTACAGGGTCCGGAGCACAGATACGCAGTATTTT. Protein: CASSQWAYRVRSTDTQYF.

The V and J genes are TRBV7-2 and TRBJ1-6; D gene unclear. Germline assignment: CDR1 SGHTA and CDR2 FQGNSA. The CDR3 is 16 amino acids. V was pared by 1 base and J by 0 bases, with 7 bases between. CDR3 sequence reads: CASSLVSSSYNSPLHF. In DNA, the CDR3 is TGTGCCAGCAGCTTAGTGTCGAGCTCCTATAATTCACCCCTCCACTTT.

This sequence joins TRBV9 and TRBJ1-2; TRBD1 is a possible D gene (6 bases). The CDR3 length is 14 residues. Trimming cost V 0 bases and J 4 bases, with 10 bases left between them. In germline, CDR1 is SGDLS, CDR2 YYNGEE. In DNA, the CDR3 is TGTGCCAGCAGCGTAGACAACAGGGCCTATGGCTACACCTTC. As protein: CASSVDNRAYGYTF.

The gene calls are TRBV6-6 and TRBJ1-1, with D tentatively TRBD1 (5 bases). Germline V lookup: CDR1 MNHNY, CDR2 SVGAGI (reference sequence). V lost 0 bases and J 1 base, leaving 9 bases between the germline ends. The CDR3 sequence is 15 residues long. Here the CDR3 DNA reads TGTGCCAGCAGTTACTCGCCAGGACAGAACACTGAAGCTTTCTTT. It translates to CASSYSPGQNTEAFF.

The CDR3 region is CASSLARGGDNLNVWTQYF. In DNA, the CDR3 is TGTGCCAGCAGCTTAGCGCGGGGGGGAGACAATCTCAATGTCTGGACCCAGTACTTC. The rearrangement uses TRBV7-9 and TRBJ2-5; TRBD2 matches 9 bases. The germline gives CDR1 SEHNR, CDR2 FQNEAQ (reference sequence). J lost 7 bases, V lost 0 bases, and 18 bases had no gene match. This CDR3 is 19 amino acids long.

The chain's CDR3 is CAISSSLEQYF. In DNA form, the CDR3 reads TGTGCCATCAGCAGTTCCCTCGAGCAGTACTTC. This rearrangement joins TRBV10-3 to TRBJ2-7; D is unresolved. Germline CDR1 reads ENHRY; CDR2 reads SYGVKD. V shed 6 bases and J shed 6 bases, with 9 bases lying between them. CDR3 length: 11 amino acids.

The chain couples TRBV11-1 to TRBJ2-5, with 10 positions matching TRBD2. Looked up from germline, CDR1 is SGHAT and CDR2 is FQDESV (reference sequence). With V trimmed by 2 bases and J by 3 bases, 12 bases remained unmatched. The CDR3 length is 18 residues. The CDR3 coding sequence is TGTGCCAGCAGCTTATCTGTCAATAGCGGGAGGCCGGAAGAGACCCAGTACTTC. It is translated as CASSLSVNSGRPEETQYF. The complete variable domain, with remaining parts taken from reference TRBV11-1 and TRBJ2-5, reads EAEVAQSPRYKITEKSQAVAFWCDPISGHATLYWYRQILGQGPELLVQFQDESVVDDSQLPKDRFSAERLKGVDSTLKIQPAELGDSAMYLCASSLSVNSGRPEETQYFGPGTRLLVL.

The V call is TRBV28, the J call TRBJ2-3; 7 nucleotides line up with TRBD1. V shed 7 bases and J 2 bases; nucleotides not matched to a gene: 3. This CDR3 region has 13 residues. Per germline, CDR1 MDHEN and CDR2 SYDVKM. The chain's CDR3 is CASIEGATDTQYF. DNA for the CDR3: TGTGCCAGCATTGAGGGGGCCACAGATACGCAGTATTTT.

The rearrangement joins TRBV4-1 to TRBJ2-2; possible D gene TRBD1, 5 bases. CDR1 is MGHRA and CDR2 is YSYEKL in the germline V gene. The CDR3 loop spans 18 amino acids. The V and J ends lost 4 bases and 4 bases respectively, with 22 bases between them. In nucleotides, the CDR3 is TGCGCCAGCAGCCTAAGACCAGGGCCAGGGATGGGCACCGGGGAGCTGTTTTTT. It specifies CASSLRPGPGMGTGELFF.

The rearrangement links TRBV28 to TRBJ1-1; TRBD1 might be the D (6 bases). Germline CDR1 reads MDHEN; CDR2 reads SYDVKM. The CDR3 extends over 15 amino acids. The ends were cut back, 4 bases at V and 0 bases at J, with 12 bases in the middle. In DNA form, the CDR3 reads TGTGCCAGCAGTTCACCTACAGGGTTGAACACTGAAGCTTTCTTT. This codes for CASSSPTGLNTEAFF.

This chain links TRBV29-1 with TRBJ2-7, with a weak D call TRBD1 (7 bases). The CDR3 runs 13 residues. Germline CDR1 is SQVTM and CDR2 is ANQGSEA. V lost 3 bases and J lost 5, with 14 bases in between. Written as DNA, the CDR3 is TGCAGCGTTGAGGGCAGGGGGGTGGACGAGCAGTACTTC. This sequence encodes CSVEGRGVDEQYF.

V usage is TRBV2 and J usage is TRBJ2-7; TRBD1 might be the D (5 bases). CDR1 SNHLY and CDR2 FYNNEI come from the germline V gene. V was shortened by 4 bases and J by 6 bases, with 19 bases between the two germline ends. The CDR3 totals 15 residues. The chain's CDR3 is CASSAQTQWGAEQYF. CDR3 nucleotides: TGTGCCAGCAGTGCCCAGACTCAGTGGGGCGCCGAGCAGTACTTC. Full variable domain (missing parts from reference TRBV2 and TRBJ2-7): EPEVTQTPSHQVTQMGQEVILRCVPISNHLYFYWYRQILGQKVEFLVSFYNNEISEKSEIFDDQFSVERPDGSNFTLKIRSTKLEDSAMYFCASSAQTQWGAEQYFGPGTRLTVT.

In DNA form, the CDR3 reads TGTGCCAGCAGCGCGGGGGGGAGACACAGCTTCTACAATGAGCAGTTCTTC. The encoded protein is CASSAGGRHSFYNEQFF. This chain connects TRBV7-2 to TRBJ2-1; 9 bases map to TRBD2. The junction had 11 bases not matched to a gene; V was cut back by 5 bases and J by 3 bases. Germline CDR1 reads SGHTA; CDR2 reads FQGNSA. This CDR3 contains 17 residues.

The chain carries TRBV7-9 and TRBJ2-5, with D maybe TRBD2 (6 bases). The CDR3 totals 17 residues. V dropped 1 base and J dropped 3 bases, with 18 bases sitting between them. The V gene's germline CDR1 is SEHNR and CDR2 FQNEAQ (reference sequence). The CDR3 region has the DNA TGTGCCAGCAGCTTAGGGGGCGCCGGGAGAGGGGAAGAGACCCAGTACTTC. Translation gives CASSLGGAGRGEETQYF.

The gene calls are TRBV28 and TRBJ2-7, with a weak D call TRBD1 (6 bases). This CDR3 has 14 residues. Trimming pared 6 bases from V and 6 bases from J, leaving 18 bases between. CDR1 and CDR2 (germline): MDHEN, SYDVKM. The DNA of the CDR3 is TGTGCCAGCAGCACTACAGGGCGAGCTGTCGAGCAGTACTTC. It specifies CASSTTGRAVEQYF. The full variable domain, completed using reference TRBV28 and TRBJ2-7, is DVKVTQSSRYLVKRTGEKVFLECVQDMDHENMFWYRQDPGLGLRLIYFSYDVKMKEKGDIPEGYSVSREKKERFSLILESASTNQTSMYLCASSTTGRAVEQYFGPGTRLTVT.

The rearrangement links TRBV7-9 to TRBJ2-5, with D perhaps matching TRBD2 (5 bases). CDR3 size: 14 residues. CDR1 is SEHNR, CDR2 FQNEAQ, per germline (reference sequence). The V gene lost 5 bases and the J gene lost 3 bases, with 13 bases spanning the gap. Here the CDR3 DNA reads TGTGCCAGCAGCCTAGGAGGCTCCAAAGAGACCCAGTACTTC. Translated, it gives CASSLGGSKETQYF.

CDR3 in amino acids: CASSTTGTGVSEAFF. Written as DNA, the CDR3 is TGTGCCAGCAGCACAACCGGGACAGGGGTTAGTGAAGCTTTCTTT. The chain links TRBV7-3 to TRBJ1-1, with 10 bases lining up with TRBD1. Germline V lookup: CDR1 SGHTA, CDR2 FQGTGA. V lost 5 bases to trimming and J lost 7 bases; unmatched junction nucleotides: 10. The CDR3 contains 15 residues.

The chain carries TRBV7-8 and TRBJ1-2, with 8 nucleotides matching TRBD1. J gave up 4 bases and V 5 bases, and 6 bases lay outside the gene matches. CDR1 is SGHVS, CDR2 FQNEAQ, per germline. The CDR3 is 14 amino acids. The CDR3: CASSHGQGGYGYTF. CDR3 DNA: TGTGCCAGCAGCCACGGACAGGGCGGCTATGGCTACACCTTC.

The rearrangement links TRBV6-1 to TRBJ2-5; TRBD2 might be the D (6 bases). Deletions cut 2 bases from V and 7 bases from J, with 14 bases between. Germline V gene sequence: CDR1 MNHNS, CDR2 SASEGT. The CDR3 loop spans 14 amino acids. In nucleotides, the CDR3 is TGTGCCAGCAGTGAATATGGGGGAGCGGGGACCCAGTACTTC. This translates into CASSEYGGAGTQYF.

This chain connects TRBV19 to TRBJ2-3, with D unclear. Germline CDR1 is LNHDA and CDR2 is SQIVND (reference sequence). The CDR3 runs to 14 residues. The germline V and J ends were trimmed by 7 bases and 0 bases, with 11 bases remaining between them. CDR3 region: CASNPTTSTDTQYF. In DNA form, the CDR3 reads TGTGCCAGTAACCCGACAACTAGCACAGATACGCAGTATTTT.

This clone was recorded only once. The chain is built from TRBV28 and TRBJ2-7; possible D gene TRBD2, 5 bases. Trimming pared 5 bases from V and 4 bases from J, leaving 9 bases between. The CDR3 is 12 residues long. The germline V gene encodes CDR1 MDHEN and CDR2 SYDVKM. The CDR3 DNA reads as TGTGCCAGCAGTCTAGCTGGATACGAGCAGTACTTC. Encoded protein: CASSLAGYEQYF.

This clone was counted once. The chain combines TRBV7-3 with TRBJ2-1; tentative D call: TRBD2 (6 bases). The CDR3 totals 15 residues. Germline V lookup: CDR1 SGHTA, CDR2 FQGTGA. Trimming removed 3 bases at V and 0 bases at J, with 9 bases between. The DNA for the CDR3 is TGTGCCAGCAGCTTGGACTACAGCTCCTACAATGAGCAGTTCTTC. This encodes CASSLDYSSYNEQFF.

The CDR3 region is CASSRTGINQPQHF. The CDR3 nucleotides are TGTGCCAGCAGTCGAACAGGGATAAATCAGCCCCAGCATTTT. The chain carries TRBV6-1 and TRBJ1-5, with D perhaps matching TRBD1 (6 bases). Trimming shortened V by 5 bases and J by 4 bases, and 12 bases separated the two germline ends. CDR1 MNHNS and CDR2 SASEGT come from the germline V gene. This CDR3 contains 14 residues.

The chain carries TRBV28 and TRBJ1-5; D perhaps matches TRBD1 (6 bases). The germline V gene encodes CDR1 MDHEN and CDR2 SYDVKM. CDR3 length: 15 residues. The V end was cut by 4 bases, the J end by 3 bases, with 13 bases between. This chain's CDR3 is CASSSRTALNQPQHF. The CDR3 DNA is TGTGCCAGCAGTTCTAGGACAGCCCTCAATCAGCCCCAGCATTTT.

The chain combines TRBV19 with TRBJ1-5, with D unresolved. V lost 2 bases and J 0 bases, leaving 14 bases between the germline ends. Germline lookup yields CDR1 LNHDA and CDR2 SQIVND (reference sequence). This CDR3 contains 17 residues. In DNA form, the CDR3 reads TGTGCCAGTAGTATACCCCCAAGCTACTATAGCAATCAGCCCCAGCATTTT. Its protein product is CASSIPPSYYSNQPQHF.

This chain links TRBV2 with TRBJ1-5; D not certain. Looked up from germline, CDR1 is SNHLY and CDR2 is FYNNEI. Trimming removed 6 bases at V and 3 bases at J, with 9 bases between. The CDR3 extends over 13 amino acids. CDR3 bases: TGTGCCAGCAGGGTTTGGCTCAATCAGCCCCAGCATTTT. This gives the protein CASRVWLNQPQHF.

The chain is built from TRBV27 and TRBJ1-1; TRBD1 matches 9 bases. CDR3 size: 16 residues. Germline CDR1 and CDR2: MNHEY and SMNVEV (reference sequence). V lost 5 bases, J lost 0 bases, and 7 bases stayed unmatched. Written as DNA, the CDR3 is TGTGCCAGCAGTCCCCGGACAGGGGCTATGAACACTGAAGCTTTCTTT. Translated, it gives CASSPRTGAMNTEAFF.

The chain employs TRBV9 and TRBJ1-1; TRBD1 aligns across 10 bases. This CDR3 has 12 residues. Germline V gives CDR1 SGDLS, CDR2 YYNGEE. With 5 bases clipped from V and 11 bases from J, the junction kept 6 bases outside the gene matches. The CDR3 sequence: CASSWDRGRAFF. DNA for the CDR3: TGTGCCAGCAGTTGGGACAGGGGACGCGCTTTCTTT.

This chain uses TRBV27 with TRBJ1-6; D gene uncertain. Germline-derived CDR1 and CDR2 are MNHEY and SMNVEV (reference sequence). This CDR3 contains 14 residues. V shed 3 bases and J shed 10 bases, with 13 bases lying between them. In nucleotides, the CDR3 is TGTGCCAGCAGTTTCCAGGCCAATTTCTCACCCCTCCACTTT. Translation gives CASSFQANFSPLHF.

The J gene is TRBJ1-2, the V gene TRBV28; perhaps TRBD1 as D (5 bases). V gave up 7 bases and J gave up 8 bases, with 17 bases separating them. CDR1 MDHEN and CDR2 SYDVKM come from the germline V gene. The CDR3 has 13 residues. The CDR3 reads CASTSGTTRGYTF. DNA of the CDR3: TGTGCCAGCACATCCGGGACTACTAGAGGCTACACCTTC.